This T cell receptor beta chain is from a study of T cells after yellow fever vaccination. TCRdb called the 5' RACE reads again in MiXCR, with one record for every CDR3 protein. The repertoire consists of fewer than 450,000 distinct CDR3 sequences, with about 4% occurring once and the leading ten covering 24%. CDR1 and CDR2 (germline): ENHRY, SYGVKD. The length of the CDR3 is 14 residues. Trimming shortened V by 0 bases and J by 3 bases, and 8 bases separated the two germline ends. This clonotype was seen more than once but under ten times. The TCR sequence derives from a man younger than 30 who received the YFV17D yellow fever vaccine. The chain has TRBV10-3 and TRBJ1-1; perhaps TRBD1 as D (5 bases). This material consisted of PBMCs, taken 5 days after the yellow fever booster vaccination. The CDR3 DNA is TGTGCCATCAGTGAGTCGGCAGGGTACACTGAAGCTTTCTTT. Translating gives CAISESAGYTEAFF.